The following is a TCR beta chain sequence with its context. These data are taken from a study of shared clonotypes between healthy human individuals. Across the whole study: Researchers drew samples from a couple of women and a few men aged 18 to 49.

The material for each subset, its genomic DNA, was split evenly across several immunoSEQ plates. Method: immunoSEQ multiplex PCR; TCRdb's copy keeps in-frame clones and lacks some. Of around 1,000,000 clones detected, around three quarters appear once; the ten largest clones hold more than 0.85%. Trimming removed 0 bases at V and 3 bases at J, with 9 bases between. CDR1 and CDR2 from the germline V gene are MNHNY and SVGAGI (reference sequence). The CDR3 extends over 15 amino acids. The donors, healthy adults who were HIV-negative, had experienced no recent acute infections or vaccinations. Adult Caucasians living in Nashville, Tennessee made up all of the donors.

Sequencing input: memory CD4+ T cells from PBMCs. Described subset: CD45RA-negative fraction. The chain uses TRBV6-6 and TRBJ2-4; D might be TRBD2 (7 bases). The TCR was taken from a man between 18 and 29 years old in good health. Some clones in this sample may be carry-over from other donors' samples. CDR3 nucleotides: TGTGCCAGCAGTTACTCGGGGGGGCGCAAAAACATTCAGTACTTC. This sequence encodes CASSYSGGRKNIQYF.